This T cell receptor (beta chain) was identified in a study of T-cell memory formation after mild COVID-19. TCRdb reprocessed the 5' RACE reads with MiXCR, giving one entry per CDR3 protein. The sample carries 450,000 to 700,000 distinct CDR3 sequences, approximately 18% recorded once. This CDR3 contains 15 residues. The germline gives CDR1 SEHNR, CDR2 FQNEAQ (reference sequence). After removal of 3 bases from V and 6 bases from J, the junction contained 10 bases not matched to a gene. Sequenced: PBMCs or a T cell subset sorted from them (not recorded which). V and J are TRBV7-9 and TRBJ2-7; TRBD1 aligns across 8 bases. The sequence was obtained from an adult woman who had mild COVID-19 (a few samples of this study predate the infection). Cell type and time point are not known. The CDR3 DNA follows: TGTGCCAGCAGCTTTCTTGGACAGGGTAGTGGCGAGCAGTACTTC. Translating gives CASSFLGQGSGEQYF.